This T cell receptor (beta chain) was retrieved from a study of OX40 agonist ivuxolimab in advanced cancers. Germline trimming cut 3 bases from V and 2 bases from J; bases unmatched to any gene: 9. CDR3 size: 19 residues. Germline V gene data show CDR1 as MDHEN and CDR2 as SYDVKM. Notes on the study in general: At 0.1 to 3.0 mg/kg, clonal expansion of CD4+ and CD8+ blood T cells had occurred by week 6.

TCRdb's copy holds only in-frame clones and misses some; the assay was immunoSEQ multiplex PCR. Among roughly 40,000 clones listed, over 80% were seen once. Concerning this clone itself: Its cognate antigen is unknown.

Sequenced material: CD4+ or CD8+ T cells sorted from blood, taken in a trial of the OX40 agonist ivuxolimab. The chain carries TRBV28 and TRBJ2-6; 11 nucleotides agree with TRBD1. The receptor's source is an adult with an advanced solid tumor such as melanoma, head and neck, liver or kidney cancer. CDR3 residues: CASSLFGGQGVTGANVLTF. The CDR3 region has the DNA TGTGCCAGCAGTTTGTTTGGGGGACAGGGGGTTACTGGGGCCAACGTCCTGACTTTC.